The 15 T cell receptor beta chains presented below share a single source sample, sequenced in a study of blood T cell repertoires in COVID-19. Here immunoSEQ multiplex PCR was the method, and the copy in TCRdb shows in-frame clones only, minus some. The table has 30,000 to 40,000 clones, roughly 85% seen once. What was sequenced was peripheral blood. These receptors were obtained from a woman older than 75 with active or convalescent COVID-19.

This sequence joins TRBV7-6 and TRBJ2-3; 10 bases fit TRBD1. V trimming: 6 bases; J trimming: 6 bases; junction bases outside the gene matches: 9. Germline CDR1 SGHVS, CDR2 FNYEAQ. The CDR3 covers 15 residues. CDR3: CASRPGTGVGDTQYF. CDR3 coding DNA: TGTGCCAGCAGACCTGGGACAGGGGTAGGGGATACGCAGTATTTT. The variable domain in full, completed from reference TRBV7-6 and TRBJ2-3, reads GAGVSQSPRYKVTKRGQDVALRCDPISGHVSLYWYRQALGQGPEFLTYFNYEAQQDKSGLPNDRFSAERPEGSISTLTIQRTEQRDSAMYRCASRPGTGVGDTQYFGPGTRLTVL.

The sample holds a few counts of this clone. The J gene is TRBJ2-5, the V gene TRBV11-2, with TRBD1 as a possible D gene (8 bases). This CDR3 is 14 amino acids long. Germline loops: CDR1 SGHAT, CDR2 FQNNGV. Trimming shortened V by 6 bases and J by 3 bases, and 14 bases separated the two germline ends. CDR3 coding DNA: TGTGCCAGCAGTCACAGGGGGGGAAAAGAGACCCAGTACTTC. Its translation: CASSHRGGKETQYF.

This chain links TRBV5-4 with TRBJ2-2; D is unclear. The CDR3 loop spans 16 amino acids. Germline CDR1 SGHNT, CDR2 YYREEE (reference sequence). Trimming removed 3 bases from V and 5 bases from J, with 17 bases in between. CDR3 sequence (DNA): TGTGCCAGCAGCTCTACTCCGTCACGGCGGACCGGGGAGCTGTTTTTT. Translating it yields CASSSTPSRRTGELFF.

The chain uses TRBV2 and TRBJ1-6, with D unresolved. Germline V gives CDR1 SNHLY, CDR2 FYNNEI. Trimming removed 3 bases from V and 6 bases from J, with 3 bases in between. The CDR3 runs 12 residues. The CDR3 sequence is CASSDFNSPLHF. The CDR3 DNA sequence: TGTGCCAGCAGTGACTTTAATTCACCCCTCCACTTT.

The chain recombines TRBV5-1 with TRBJ1-6, with D perhaps TRBD1 (6 bases). The V gene's germline CDR1 is SGHRS and CDR2 YFSETQ. CDR3 size: 16 residues. V lost 3 bases and J lost 4, with 14 bases in between. DNA of the CDR3: TGCGCCAGCAGCTCGAGTCGGACAGATTATAATTCACCCCTCCACTTT. This codes for CASSSSRTDYNSPLHF.

This clone was detected only once. The chain joins TRBV4-1 to TRBJ2-7; D gene unclear. The CDR3 is made up of 12 amino acids. The ends were cut back, 0 bases at V and 9 bases at J, with 9 bases in the middle. Germline CDR1 MGHRA, CDR2 YSYEKL. CDR3 residues: CASSQDRRRQYF. The CDR3 DNA reads as TGCGCCAGCAGCCAAGATCGACGGAGGCAGTACTTC.

This chain uses TRBV6-5 with TRBJ1-5; 7 nucleotides match TRBD1. The CDR3 extends over 13 amino acids. Germline CDR1 is MNHEY and CDR2 is SVGAGI. Losses at the gene ends were 7 bases for V and 7 bases for J; bases not matched to a gene: 7. DNA for the CDR3: TGTGCCAGCACCACCAGGGGGTTGCAGCCCCAGCATTTT. Its translation: CASTTRGLQPQHF.

The chain couples TRBV27 to TRBJ1-3; 11 positions agree with TRBD1. Trimming took 6 bases from V and 1 from J; bases not matched to a gene: 11. CDR1 is MNHEY and CDR2 is SMNVEV in the germline V gene (reference sequence). CDR3 length equals 18 residues. This chain's CDR3 is CASSPAAGTGGSGNTIYF. In DNA form, the CDR3 reads TGTGCCAGCAGCCCTGCGGCCGGGACAGGGGGTTCTGGAAACACCATATATTTT.

Of note for this clone: Other DNA sequences in this specimen translate into the identical CDR3. The chain employs TRBV7-6 and TRBJ2-1, with TRBD2 matching 7 bases. CDR1 SGHVS and CDR2 FNYEAQ come from the germline V gene. The junction had 4 bases not matched to a gene; V was cut back by 1 base and J by 4 bases. This CDR3 has 15 amino acids. The CDR3 sequence: CASSLEAGPYNEQFF. CDR3 bases: TGTGCCAGCAGCTTAGAAGCGGGGCCTTACAATGAGCAGTTCTTC.

The chain is built from TRBV5-4 and TRBJ1-1, with a possible D match to TRBD1 (6 bases). V lost 4 bases and J lost 1, with 11 bases in between. Germline values: CDR1 SGHNT, CDR2 YYREEE (reference sequence). The CDR3 extends over 14 amino acids. The CDR3: CASSVTGPNTEAFF. The CDR3 coding sequence is TGTGCCAGCAGCGTGACAGGACCGAACACTGAAGCTTTCTTT.

The rearrangement uses TRBV11-3 and TRBJ1-1; no firm D call. Deletions cut 5 bases from V and 0 bases from J, with 10 bases between. The CDR3 loop spans 14 amino acids. The V gene's germline CDR1 is SGHNT and CDR2 YENEEA. CDR3 in amino acids: CASSLRMMNTEAFF. CDR3 sequence (DNA): TGTGCCAGCAGCCTTAGAATGATGAACACTGAAGCTTTCTTT.

V gene TRBV7-9 combines with J gene TRBJ2-1; 9 nucleotides agree with TRBD2. The CDR3 contains 17 residues. The junction had 14 bases not matched to a gene; V was cut back by 4 bases and J by 7 bases. Germline V gene data show CDR1 as SEHNR and CDR2 as FQNEAQ (reference sequence). The CDR3 is CASSSPLGLATVNEQFF. The CDR3 nucleotides read TGTGCCAGCAGCTCCCCTCTAGGACTAGCGACAGTTAATGAGCAGTTCTTC.

The genes are TRBV5-1 and TRBJ2-3; D may be TRBD1 (6 bases). V was pared by 7 bases and J by 0 bases, with 12 bases between. CDR1 is SGHRS and CDR2 is YFSETQ in the germline V gene. The CDR3 sequence is 14 residues long. The CDR3 sequence: CASHRDQSTDTQYF. Here the CDR3 DNA reads TGCGCCAGCCACAGGGATCAGAGCACAGATACGCAGTATTTT.

V gene TRBV5-1 combines with J gene TRBJ2-3; 11 bases are shared with TRBD2. The ends lost 6 bases at V and 2 bases at J; junction bases unmatched: 8. Looked up from germline, CDR1 is SGHRS and CDR2 is YFSETQ. CDR3 length: 16 residues. Written as DNA, the CDR3 is TGCGCCAGCACCCCGGGACTAGCGGCCCCCACAGATACGCAGTATTTT. Encoded protein: CASTPGLAAPTDTQYF.

Only one count was recorded for this clone. The rearrangement links TRBV19 to TRBJ1-2, with D unclear. Between the trimmed V and J ends, which lost 4 bases and 8 bases, there was a span of 17 bases. This CDR3 is 14 amino acids long. The germline V gene has CDR1 LNHDA and CDR2 SQIVND (reference sequence). CDR3 DNA: TGTGCCAGTAGTACAGAGGTGGACTTCGGCGGCTACACCTTC. It encodes CASSTEVDFGGYTF.